The T cell receptor (beta chain) described here comes from a study of blood T cell repertoires in COVID-19. Assay: immunoSEQ multiplex PCR; the TCRdb copy retains only in-frame clones and omits some. The sample has over 150,000 clones, roughly 84% seen once; the top ten hold about 7%. The CDR3 runs 12 residues. CDR1 is MDHEN and CDR2 is SYDVKM in the germline V gene. Trimming shortened V by 4 bases and J by 10 bases, and 10 bases separated the two germline ends. Sequenced: peripheral blood. The chain combines TRBV28 with TRBJ1-4; D remains ambiguous. The sequence derives from a woman between 35 and 50 years old with COVID-19, enrolled during active disease. The DNA for the CDR3 is TGTGCCAGCAGTTCCACGAGCATAAAACTGTTTTTT. Translating it yields CASSSTSIKLFF.